The TCR beta chain described here comes from a study of beta chain features in type 1 diabetes. All sorted populations exceeded 95% purity. Expressed TCRB transcripts were sequenced after all isolated RNA was converted to cDNA. Only in-frame clones appear in the TCRdb table, and some are missing; sequencing was by immunoSEQ multiplex PCR. The sample holds under 250,000 clones, about 14% seen once. The CDR3 contains 15 residues. V lost 5 bases, J lost 10 bases, and 13 bases stayed unmatched. Germline assignment: CDR1 SEHNR and CDR2 FQNEAQ (reference sequence). This receptor was taken from a woman in her thirties or forties in good health. The chain is built from TRBV7-9 and TRBJ2-3; 9 bases align to TRBD1. The sequencing sample was made of naive CD4+ T cells from blood. The CDR3 protein is CASSRAPDRGSPQYF. In DNA form, the CDR3 reads TGTGCCAGCAGCCGGGCCCCGGACAGGGGATCCCCGCAGTATTTT.